This T cell receptor beta chain stems from a study of CD8 T cells in ankylosing spondylitis. Findings of the study overall: Reportedly, significant enrichment of disease-linked clones occurred in matched ankylosing spondylitis synovial fluid. A TCR beta motif made of under 10 highly homologous variants seemed typical of ankylosing spondylitis blood. Disease-associated clonotypes exhibited CD8+ identity and were relatively infrequent in peripheral blood. Some of these motif variants have turned up before, in reports on reactive arthritis synovial fluid and blood.

CDR1 DFQATT and CDR2 SNEGSKA come from the germline V gene (reference sequence). This CDR3 spans 14 amino acids. V lost 5 bases and J 0 bases, leaving 10 bases between the germline ends. Generation of TCR beta libraries employed quantitative 5'-RACE incorporating molecular barcodes. TCRdb redid the calling of the 5' RACE reads with MiXCR, one entry per CDR3 protein. Among 400,000 to 450,000 distinct CDR3 sequences listed, 17% were seen once. Points on this clonotype: Its antigen remains unknown.

Sequences were obtained from blood, either unsorted or a sorted T cell fraction (not recorded which). The receptor was isolated from a male donor with ankylosing spondylitis. This sequence joins TRBV20-1 and TRBJ2-2; D gene unclear. In DNA form, the CDR3 reads TGCAGTGCTCCCCCCAGACCGAACACCGGGGAGCTGTTTTTT. Residues: CSAPPRPNTGELFF.